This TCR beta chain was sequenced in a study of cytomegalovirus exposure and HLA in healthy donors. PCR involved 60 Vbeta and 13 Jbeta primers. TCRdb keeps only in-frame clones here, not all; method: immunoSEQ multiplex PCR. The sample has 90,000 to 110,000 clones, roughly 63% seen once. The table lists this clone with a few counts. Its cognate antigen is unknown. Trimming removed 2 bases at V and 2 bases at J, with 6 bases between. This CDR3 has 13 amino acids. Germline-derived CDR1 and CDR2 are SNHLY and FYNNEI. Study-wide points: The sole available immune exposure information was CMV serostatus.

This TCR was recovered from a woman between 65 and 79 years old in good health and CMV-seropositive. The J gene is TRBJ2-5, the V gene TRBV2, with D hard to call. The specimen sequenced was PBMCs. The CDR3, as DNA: TGTGCCAGCAGTGAATTGGAGCAAGAGACCCAGTACTTC. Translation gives CASSELEQETQYF.